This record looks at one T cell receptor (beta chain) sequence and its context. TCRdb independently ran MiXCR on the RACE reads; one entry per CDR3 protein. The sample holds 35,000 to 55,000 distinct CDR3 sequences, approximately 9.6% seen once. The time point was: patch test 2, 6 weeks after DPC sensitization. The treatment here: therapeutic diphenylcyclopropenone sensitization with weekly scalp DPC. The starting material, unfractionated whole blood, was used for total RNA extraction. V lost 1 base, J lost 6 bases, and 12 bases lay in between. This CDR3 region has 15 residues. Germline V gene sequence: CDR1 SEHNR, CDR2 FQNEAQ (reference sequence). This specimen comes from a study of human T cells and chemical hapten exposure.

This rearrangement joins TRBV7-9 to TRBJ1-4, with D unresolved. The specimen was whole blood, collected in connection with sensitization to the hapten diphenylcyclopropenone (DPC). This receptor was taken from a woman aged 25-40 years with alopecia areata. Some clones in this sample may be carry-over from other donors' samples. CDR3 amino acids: CASSLELSMDEKLFF. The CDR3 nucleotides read TGTGCCAGCAGCTTAGAATTATCCATGGATGAAAAACTGTTTTTT. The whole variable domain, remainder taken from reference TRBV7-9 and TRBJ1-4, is DTGVSQNPRHKITKRGQNVTFRCDPISEHNRLYWYRQTLGQGPEFLTYFQNEAQLEKSRLLSDRFSAERPKGSFSTLEIQRTEQGDSAMYLCASSLELSMDEKLFFGSGTQLSVL.